This T cell receptor beta chain stems from a study of identifying expanded T cells in peripheral blood. Trimming removed 3 bases from V and 3 bases from J, with 13 bases in between. The CDR3 is 14 residues long. CDR1 and CDR2 from the germline V gene are SGHRS and YFSETQ. The data were produced by immunoSEQ multiplex PCR, yet TCRdb's version contains in-frame clones alone and is incomplete. The repertoire consists of tens of thousands of clones, with around 86% occurring once and the leading ten covering approximately 19%. V and J are TRBV5-1 and TRBJ2-7, with D perhaps TRBD2 (6 bases). Material: blood. This TCR derives from a person aged 18 to 69 in good health. The CDR3 sequence: CASSWGGSGYEQYF. As DNA, the CDR3 is TGCGCCAGCAGCTGGGGTGGTAGCGGCTACGAGCAGTACTTC.